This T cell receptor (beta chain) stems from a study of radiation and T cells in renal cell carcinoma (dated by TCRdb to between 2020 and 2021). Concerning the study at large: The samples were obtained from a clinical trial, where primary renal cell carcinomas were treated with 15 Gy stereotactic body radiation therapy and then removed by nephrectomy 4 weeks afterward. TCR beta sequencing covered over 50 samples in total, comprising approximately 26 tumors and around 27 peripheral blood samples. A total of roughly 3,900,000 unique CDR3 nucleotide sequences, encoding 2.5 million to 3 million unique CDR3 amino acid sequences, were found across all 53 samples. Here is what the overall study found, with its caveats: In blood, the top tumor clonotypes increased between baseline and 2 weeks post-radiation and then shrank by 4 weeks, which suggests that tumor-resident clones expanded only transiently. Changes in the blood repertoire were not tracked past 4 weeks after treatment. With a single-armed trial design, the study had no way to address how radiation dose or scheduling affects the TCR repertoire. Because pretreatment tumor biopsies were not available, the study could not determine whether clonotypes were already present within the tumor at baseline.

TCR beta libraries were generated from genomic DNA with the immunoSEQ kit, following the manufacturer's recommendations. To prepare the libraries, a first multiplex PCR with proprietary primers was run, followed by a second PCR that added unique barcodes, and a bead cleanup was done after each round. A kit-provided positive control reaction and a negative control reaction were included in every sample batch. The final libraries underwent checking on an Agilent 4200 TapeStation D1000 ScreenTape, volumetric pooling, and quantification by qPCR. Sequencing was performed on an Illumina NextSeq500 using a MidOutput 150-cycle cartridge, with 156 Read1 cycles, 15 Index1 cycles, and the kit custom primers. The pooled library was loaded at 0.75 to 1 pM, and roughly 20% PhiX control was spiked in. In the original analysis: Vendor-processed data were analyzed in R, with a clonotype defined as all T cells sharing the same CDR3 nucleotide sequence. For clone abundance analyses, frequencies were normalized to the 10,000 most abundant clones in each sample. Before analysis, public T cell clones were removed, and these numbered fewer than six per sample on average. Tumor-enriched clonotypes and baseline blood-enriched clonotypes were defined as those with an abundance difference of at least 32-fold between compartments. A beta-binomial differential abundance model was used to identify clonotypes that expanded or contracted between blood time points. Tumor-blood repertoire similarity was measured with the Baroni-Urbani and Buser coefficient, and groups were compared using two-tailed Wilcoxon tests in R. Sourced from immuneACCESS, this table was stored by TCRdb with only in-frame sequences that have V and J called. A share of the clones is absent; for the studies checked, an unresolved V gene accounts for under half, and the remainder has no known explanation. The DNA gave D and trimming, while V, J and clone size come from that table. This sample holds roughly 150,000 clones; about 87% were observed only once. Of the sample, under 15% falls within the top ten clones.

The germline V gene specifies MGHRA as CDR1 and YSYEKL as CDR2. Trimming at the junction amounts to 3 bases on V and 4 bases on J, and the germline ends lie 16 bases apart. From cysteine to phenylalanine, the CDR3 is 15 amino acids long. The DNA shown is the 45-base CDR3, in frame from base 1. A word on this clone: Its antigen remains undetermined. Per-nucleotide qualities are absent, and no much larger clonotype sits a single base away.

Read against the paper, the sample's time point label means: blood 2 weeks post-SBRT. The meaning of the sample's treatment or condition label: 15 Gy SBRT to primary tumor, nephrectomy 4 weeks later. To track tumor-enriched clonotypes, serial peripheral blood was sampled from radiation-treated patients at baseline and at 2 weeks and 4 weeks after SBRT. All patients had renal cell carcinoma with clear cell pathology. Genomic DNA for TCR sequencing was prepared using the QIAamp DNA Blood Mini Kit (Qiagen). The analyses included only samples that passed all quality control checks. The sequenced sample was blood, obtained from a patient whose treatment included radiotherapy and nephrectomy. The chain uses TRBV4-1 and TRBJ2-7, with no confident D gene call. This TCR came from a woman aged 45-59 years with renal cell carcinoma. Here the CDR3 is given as CASSHSNGPLYEQYF. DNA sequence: TGCGCCAGCAGCCATTCGAACGGGCCCCTATACGAGCAGTACTTC.